The entry that follows covers one TCR beta chain sequence. Original data processing: Reference gene primer amplification yielded estimated nucleated cell counts. Clones were sequenced by immunoSEQ multiplex PCR, and TCRdb holds only the in-frame ones, with some missing. That table supplies the V and J calls and clone size; D and trimming were determined from the DNA. The repertoire holds tens of thousands of clones, with about 88% as singletons. This CDR3 is built from 16 residues. V dropped 8 bases and J dropped 2; count of bases not matched to a gene: 11. Germline assignment: CDR1 LGHNA and CDR2 YSLEER. The sample belongs to a study of blood T cell repertoires in COVID-19. Background on the study: Samples came from the United States, Italy and Spain, spanning acute and convalescent COVID-19. From T cells, B-cell-depleted T cells, or PBMCs came the material, which was cDNA or gDNA.

Sequenced input: peripheral blood. The source is a man between 70 and 80 years old with acute or convalescent COVID-19. V is TRBV4-3 and J is TRBJ2-7; 11 bases fit TRBD2. CDR3 sequence (DNA): TGCGCCAGCGGCGCCCTAGCGGGGGGCGGTACCTACGAGCAGTACTTC. Translating gives CASGALAGGGTYEQYF.